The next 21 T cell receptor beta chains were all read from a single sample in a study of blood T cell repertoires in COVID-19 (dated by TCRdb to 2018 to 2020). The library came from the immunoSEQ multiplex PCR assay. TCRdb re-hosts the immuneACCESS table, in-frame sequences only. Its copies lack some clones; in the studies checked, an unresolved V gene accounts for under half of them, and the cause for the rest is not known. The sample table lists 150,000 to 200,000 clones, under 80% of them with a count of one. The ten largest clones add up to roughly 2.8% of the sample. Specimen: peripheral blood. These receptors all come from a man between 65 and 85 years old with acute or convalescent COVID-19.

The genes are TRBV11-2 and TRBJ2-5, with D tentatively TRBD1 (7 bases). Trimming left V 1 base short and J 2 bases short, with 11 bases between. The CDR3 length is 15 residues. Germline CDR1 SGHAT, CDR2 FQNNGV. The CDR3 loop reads CASSLVAGGQETQYF. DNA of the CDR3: TGTGCCAGCAGCTTAGTTGCAGGGGGGCAAGAGACCCAGTACTTC.

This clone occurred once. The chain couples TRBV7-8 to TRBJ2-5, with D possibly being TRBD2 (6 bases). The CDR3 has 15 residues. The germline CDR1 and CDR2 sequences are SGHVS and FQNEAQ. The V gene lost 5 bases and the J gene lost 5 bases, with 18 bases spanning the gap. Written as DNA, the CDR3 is TGTGCCAGCAGCCCTAGCGACAGAGCCCAGGAGACCCAGTACTTC. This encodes CASSPSDRAQETQYF.

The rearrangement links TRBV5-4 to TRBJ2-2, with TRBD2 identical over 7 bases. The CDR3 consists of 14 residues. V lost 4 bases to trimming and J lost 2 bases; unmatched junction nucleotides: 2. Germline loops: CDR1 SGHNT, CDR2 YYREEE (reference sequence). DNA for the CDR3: TGTGCCAGCAGCCTAGCGGTTAACACCGGGGAGCTGTTTTTT. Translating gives CASSLAVNTGELFF. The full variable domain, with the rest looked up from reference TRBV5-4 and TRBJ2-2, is ETGVTQSPTHLIKTRGQQVTLRCSSQSGHNTVSWYQQALGQGPQFIFQYYREEENGRGNFPPRFSGLQFPNYSSELNVNALELDDSALYLCASSLAVNTGELFFGEGSRLTVL.

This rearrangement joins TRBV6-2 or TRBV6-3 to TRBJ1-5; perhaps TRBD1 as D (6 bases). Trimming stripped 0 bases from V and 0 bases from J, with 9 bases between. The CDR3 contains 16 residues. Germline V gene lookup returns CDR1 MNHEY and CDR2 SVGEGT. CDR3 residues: CASSYSGALSNQPQHF. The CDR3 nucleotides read TGTGCCAGCAGTTACTCGGGGGCGCTTAGCAATCAGCCCCAGCATTTT.

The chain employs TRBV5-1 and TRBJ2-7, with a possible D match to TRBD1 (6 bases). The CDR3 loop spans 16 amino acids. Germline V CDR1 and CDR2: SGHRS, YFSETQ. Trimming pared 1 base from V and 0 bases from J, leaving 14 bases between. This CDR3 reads CASSLRFGTNSYEQYF. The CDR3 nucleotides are TGCGCCAGCAGCTTGAGGTTTGGGACAAACTCCTACGAGCAGTACTTC.

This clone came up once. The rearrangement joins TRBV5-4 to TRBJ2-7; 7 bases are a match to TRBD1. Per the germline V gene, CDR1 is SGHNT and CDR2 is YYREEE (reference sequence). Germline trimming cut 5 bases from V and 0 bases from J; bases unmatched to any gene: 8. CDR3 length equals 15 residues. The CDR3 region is CASRLDRASSYEQYF. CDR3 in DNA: TGTGCCAGCAGACTCGACAGGGCCAGCTCCTACGAGCAGTACTTC.

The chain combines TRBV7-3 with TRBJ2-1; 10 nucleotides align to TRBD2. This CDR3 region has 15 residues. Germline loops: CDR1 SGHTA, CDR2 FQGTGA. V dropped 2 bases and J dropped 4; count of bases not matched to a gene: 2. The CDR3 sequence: CASSLLGLAYNEQFF. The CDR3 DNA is TGTGCCAGCAGCTTATTGGGACTAGCGTACAATGAGCAGTTCTTC.

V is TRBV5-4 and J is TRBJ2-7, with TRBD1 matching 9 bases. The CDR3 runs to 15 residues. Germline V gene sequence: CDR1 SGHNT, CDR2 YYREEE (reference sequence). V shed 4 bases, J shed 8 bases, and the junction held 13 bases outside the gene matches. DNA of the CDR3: TGTGCCAGCAGCCCCTCAGTGGACAGGGGTCTCAAGCAGTACTTC. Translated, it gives CASSPSVDRGLKQYF.

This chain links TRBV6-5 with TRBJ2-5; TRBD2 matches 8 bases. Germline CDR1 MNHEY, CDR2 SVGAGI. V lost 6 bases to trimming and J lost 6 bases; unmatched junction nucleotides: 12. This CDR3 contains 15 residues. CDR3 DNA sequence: TGTGCCAGCAGATCCGGAGTAGCGGGGTTGCAGACCCAGTACTTC. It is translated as CASRSGVAGLQTQYF.

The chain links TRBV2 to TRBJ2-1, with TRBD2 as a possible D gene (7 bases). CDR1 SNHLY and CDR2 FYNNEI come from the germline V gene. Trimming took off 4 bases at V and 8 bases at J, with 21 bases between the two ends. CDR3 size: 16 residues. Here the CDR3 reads CASSGVGSGGGDEQFF. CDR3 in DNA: TGTGCCAGCAGTGGGGTCGGATCTGGGGGGGGCGATGAGCAGTTCTTC.

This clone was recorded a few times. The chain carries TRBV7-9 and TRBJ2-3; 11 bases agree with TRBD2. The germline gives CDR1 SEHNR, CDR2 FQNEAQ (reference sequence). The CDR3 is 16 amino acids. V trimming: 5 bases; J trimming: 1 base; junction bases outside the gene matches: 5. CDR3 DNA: TGTGCCAGCAGCCCCCCGACTAGCGGGGGCACAGATACGCAGTATTTT. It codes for CASSPPTSGGTDTQYF. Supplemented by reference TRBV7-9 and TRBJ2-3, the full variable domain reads DTGVSQNPRHKITKRGQNVTFRCDPISEHNRLYWYRQTLGQGPEFLTYFQNEAQLEKSRLLSDRFSAERPKGSFSTLEIQRTEQGDSAMYLCASSPPTSGGTDTQYFGPGTRLTVL.

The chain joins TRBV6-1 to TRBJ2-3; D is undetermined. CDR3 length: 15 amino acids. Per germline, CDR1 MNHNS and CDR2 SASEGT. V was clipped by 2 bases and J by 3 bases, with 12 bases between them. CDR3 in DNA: TGTGCCAGCAGTGAAAGATTCCCGAGGACAGATACGCAGTATTTT. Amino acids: CASSERFPRTDTQYF.

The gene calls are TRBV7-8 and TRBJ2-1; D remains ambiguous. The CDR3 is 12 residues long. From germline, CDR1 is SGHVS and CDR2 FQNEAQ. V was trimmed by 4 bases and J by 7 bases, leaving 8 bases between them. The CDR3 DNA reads TGTGCCAGCAGCTCTAGTATTAATGAGCAGTTCTTC. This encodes CASSSSINEQFF.

CDR3 in DNA: TGCGCCAGCAGCCAAGCCAGCGGGAGGTACACCGGGGAGCTGTTTTTT. Its protein product is CASSQASGRYTGELFF. J is TRBJ2-2 and V is TRBV4-3, with TRBD2 matching over 9 bases. The V and J ends lost 1 base and 3 bases, in that order; junction bases with no gene match: 3. In germline, CDR1 is LGHNA, CDR2 YSLEER. This CDR3 has 16 amino acids.

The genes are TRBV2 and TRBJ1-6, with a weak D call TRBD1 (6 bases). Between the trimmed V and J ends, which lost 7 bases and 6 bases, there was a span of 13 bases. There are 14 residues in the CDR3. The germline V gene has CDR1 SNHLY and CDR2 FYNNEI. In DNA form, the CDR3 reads TGTGCCAGCACCCCCCAAGGGGGTAATTCACCCCTCCACTTT. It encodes CASTPQGGNSPLHF.

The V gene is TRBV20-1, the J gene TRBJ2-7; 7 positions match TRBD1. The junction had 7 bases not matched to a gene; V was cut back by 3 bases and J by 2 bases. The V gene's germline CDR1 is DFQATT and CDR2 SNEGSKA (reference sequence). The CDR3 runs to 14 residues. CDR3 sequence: CSASGRGLAYEQYF. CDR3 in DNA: TGCAGTGCTAGTGGTAGGGGGCTGGCCTACGAGCAGTACTTC.

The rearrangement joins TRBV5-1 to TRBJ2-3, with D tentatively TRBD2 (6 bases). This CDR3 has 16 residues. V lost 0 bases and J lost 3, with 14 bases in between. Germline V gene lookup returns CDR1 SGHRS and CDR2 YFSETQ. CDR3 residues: CASSLGFQEGTDTQYF. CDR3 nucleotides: TGCGCCAGCAGCTTGGGATTCCAGGAGGGGACAGATACGCAGTATTTT. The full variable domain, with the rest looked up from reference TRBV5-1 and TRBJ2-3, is KAGVTQTPRYLIKTRGQQVTLSCSPISGHRSVSWYQQTPGQGLQFLFEYFSETQRNKGNFPGRFSGRQFSNSRSEMNVSTLELGDSALYLCASSLGFQEGTDTQYFGPGTRLTVL.

This CDR3 reads CAKRTSGDSTDTQYF. The CDR3, as DNA: TGTGCCAAAAGGACTAGCGGGGATAGCACAGATACGCAGTATTTT. The rearrangement uses TRBV3-1 (or the pseudogene TRBV3-2) and TRBJ2-3, with 12 bases that match TRBD2. This CDR3 is built from 15 residues. Looked up from germline, CDR1 is LGHDT and CDR2 is YNNKEL (reference sequence). Losses at the gene ends were 10 bases for V and 0 bases for J; bases not matched to a gene: 5.

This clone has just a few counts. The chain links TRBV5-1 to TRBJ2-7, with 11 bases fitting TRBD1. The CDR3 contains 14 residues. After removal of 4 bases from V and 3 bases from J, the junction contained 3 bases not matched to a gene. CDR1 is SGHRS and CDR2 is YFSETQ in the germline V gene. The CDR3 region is CASSRDRGNYEQYF. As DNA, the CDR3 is TGCGCCAGCAGCAGGGACAGGGGGAACTACGAGCAGTACTTC.

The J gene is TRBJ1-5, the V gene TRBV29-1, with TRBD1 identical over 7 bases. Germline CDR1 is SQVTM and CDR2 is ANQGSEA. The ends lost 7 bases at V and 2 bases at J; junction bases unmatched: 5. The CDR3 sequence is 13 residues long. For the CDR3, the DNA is TGCAGCGCCCAAGGACAGGGCAATCAGCCCCAGCATTTT. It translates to CSAQGQGNQPQHF.

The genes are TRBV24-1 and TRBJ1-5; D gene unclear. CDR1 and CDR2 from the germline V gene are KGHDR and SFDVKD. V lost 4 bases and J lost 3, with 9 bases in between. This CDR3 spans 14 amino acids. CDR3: CATSESGTNQPQHF. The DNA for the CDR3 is TGTGCCACCAGTGAAAGCGGAACCAATCAGCCCCAGCATTTT.